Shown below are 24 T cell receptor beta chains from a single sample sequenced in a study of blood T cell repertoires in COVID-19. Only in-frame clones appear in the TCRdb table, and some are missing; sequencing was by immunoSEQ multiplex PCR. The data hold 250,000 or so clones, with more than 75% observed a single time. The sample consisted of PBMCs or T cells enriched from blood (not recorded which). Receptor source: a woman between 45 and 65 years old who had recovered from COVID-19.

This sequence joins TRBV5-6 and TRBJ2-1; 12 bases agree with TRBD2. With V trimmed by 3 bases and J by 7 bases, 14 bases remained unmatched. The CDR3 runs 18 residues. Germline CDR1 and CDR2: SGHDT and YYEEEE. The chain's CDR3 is CASSSLRLAGVWLNEQFF. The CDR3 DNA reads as TGTGCCAGCAGCTCCCTAAGACTAGCGGGAGTTTGGTTGAATGAGCAGTTCTTC.

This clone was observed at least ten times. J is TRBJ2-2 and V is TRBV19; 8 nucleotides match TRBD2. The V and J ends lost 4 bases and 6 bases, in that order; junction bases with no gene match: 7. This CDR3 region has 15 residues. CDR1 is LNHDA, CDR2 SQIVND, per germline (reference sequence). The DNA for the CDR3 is TGTGCCAGTAGTACCCCGGGACTAGAATCCGGGGAGCTGTTTTTT. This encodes CASSTPGLESGELFF.

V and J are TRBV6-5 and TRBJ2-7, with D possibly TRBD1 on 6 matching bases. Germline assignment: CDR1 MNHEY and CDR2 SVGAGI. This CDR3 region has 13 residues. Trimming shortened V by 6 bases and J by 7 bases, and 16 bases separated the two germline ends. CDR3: CASRADRFGEQYF. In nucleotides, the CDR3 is TGTGCCAGCAGGGCAGACAGGTTCGGGGAGCAGTACTTC.

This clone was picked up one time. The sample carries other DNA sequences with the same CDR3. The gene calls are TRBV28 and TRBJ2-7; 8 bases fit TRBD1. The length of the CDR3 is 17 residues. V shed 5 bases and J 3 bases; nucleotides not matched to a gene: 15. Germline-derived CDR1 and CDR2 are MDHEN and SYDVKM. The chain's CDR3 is CASSHTPDRGLNYEQYF. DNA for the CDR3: TGTGCCAGCAGTCACACCCCTGACAGGGGTCTTAACTACGAGCAGTACTTC.

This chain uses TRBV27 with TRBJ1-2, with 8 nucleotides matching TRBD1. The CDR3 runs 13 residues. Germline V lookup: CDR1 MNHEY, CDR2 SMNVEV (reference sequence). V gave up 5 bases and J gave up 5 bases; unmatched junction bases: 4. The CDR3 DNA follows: TGTGCCAGCAGTGGACAGGGACGGTATGGCTACACCTTC. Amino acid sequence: CASSGQGRYGYTF.

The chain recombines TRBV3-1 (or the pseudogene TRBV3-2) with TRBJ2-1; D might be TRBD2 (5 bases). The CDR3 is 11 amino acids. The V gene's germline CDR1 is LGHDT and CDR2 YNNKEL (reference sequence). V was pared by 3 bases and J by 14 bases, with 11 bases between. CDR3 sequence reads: CASSHSSPEFF. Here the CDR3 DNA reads TGTGCCAGCAGCCACTCTAGCCCGGAGTTCTTC.

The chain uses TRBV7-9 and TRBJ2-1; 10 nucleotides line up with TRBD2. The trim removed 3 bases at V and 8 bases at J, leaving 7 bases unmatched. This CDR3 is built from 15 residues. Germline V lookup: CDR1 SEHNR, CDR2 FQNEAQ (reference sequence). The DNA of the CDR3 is TGTGCCAGCAGCTTCACAACCGGGACTAGCGATGAGCAGTTCTTC. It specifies CASSFTTGTSDEQFF.

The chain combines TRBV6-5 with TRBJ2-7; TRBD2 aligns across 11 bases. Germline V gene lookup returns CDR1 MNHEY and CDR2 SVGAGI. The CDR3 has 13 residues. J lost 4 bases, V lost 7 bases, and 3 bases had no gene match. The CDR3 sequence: CASTTSGSYEQYF. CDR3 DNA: TGTGCCAGCACCACTAGCGGGAGTTACGAGCAGTACTTC.

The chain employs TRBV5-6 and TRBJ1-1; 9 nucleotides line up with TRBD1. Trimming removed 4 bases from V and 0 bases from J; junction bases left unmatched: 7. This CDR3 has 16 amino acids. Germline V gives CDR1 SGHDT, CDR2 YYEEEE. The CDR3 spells CASSITGGSMNTEAFF. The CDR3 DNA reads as TGTGCCAGCAGCATTACAGGGGGCTCGATGAACACTGAAGCTTTCTTT.

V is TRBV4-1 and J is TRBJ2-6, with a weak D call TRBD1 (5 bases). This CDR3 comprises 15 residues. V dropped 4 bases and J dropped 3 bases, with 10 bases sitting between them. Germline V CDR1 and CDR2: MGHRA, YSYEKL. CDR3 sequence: CASSPGLGGANVLTF. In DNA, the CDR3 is TGCGCCAGCAGCCCAGGGTTGGGTGGGGCCAACGTCCTGACTTTC.

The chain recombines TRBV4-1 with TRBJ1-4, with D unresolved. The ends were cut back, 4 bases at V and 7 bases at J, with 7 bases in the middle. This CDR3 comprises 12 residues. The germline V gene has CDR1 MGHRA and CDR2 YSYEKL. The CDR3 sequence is CASSRTAEKLFF. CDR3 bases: TGCGCCAGCAGCCGAACAGCTGAAAAACTGTTTTTT.

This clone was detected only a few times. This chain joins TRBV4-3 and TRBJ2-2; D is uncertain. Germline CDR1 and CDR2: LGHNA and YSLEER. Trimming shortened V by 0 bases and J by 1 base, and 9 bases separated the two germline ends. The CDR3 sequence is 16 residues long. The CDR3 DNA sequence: TGCGCCAGCAGCCAAGAGGGCTACCAGAACACCGGGGAGCTGTTTTTT. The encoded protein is CASSQEGYQNTGELFF.

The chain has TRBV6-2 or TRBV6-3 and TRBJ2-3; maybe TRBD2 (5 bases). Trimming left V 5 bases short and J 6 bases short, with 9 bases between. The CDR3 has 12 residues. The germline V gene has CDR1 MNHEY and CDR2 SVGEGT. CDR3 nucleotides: TGTGCCAGCAGTCGAAGGACTGATACGCAGTATTTT. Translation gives CASSRRTDTQYF.

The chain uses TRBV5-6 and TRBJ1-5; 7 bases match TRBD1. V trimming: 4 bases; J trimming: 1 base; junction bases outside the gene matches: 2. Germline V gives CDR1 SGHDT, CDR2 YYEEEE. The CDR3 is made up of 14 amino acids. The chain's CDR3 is CASSPQGSNQPQHF. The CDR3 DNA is TGTGCCAGCAGCCCACAGGGGAGCAATCAGCCCCAGCATTTT.

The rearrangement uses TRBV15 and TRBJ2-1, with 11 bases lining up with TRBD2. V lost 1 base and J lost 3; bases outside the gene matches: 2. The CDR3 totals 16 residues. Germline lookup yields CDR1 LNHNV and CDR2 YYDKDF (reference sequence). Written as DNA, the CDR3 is TGTGCCACCAGCAGAGGTCTAGCGGGAGGCTACAATGAGCAGTTCTTC. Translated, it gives CATSRGLAGGYNEQFF.

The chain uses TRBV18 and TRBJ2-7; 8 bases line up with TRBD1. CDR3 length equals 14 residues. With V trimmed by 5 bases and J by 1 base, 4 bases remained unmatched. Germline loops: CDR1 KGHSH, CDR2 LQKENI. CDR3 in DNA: TGTGCCAGCTCAGCGGGACAGGCGTCCTACGAGCAGTACTTC. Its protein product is CASSAGQASYEQYF.

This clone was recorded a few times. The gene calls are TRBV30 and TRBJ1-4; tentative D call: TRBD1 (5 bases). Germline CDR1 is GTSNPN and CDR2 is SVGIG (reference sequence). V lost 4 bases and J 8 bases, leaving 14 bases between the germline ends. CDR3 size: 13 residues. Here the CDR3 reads CAWTPTVGEKLFF. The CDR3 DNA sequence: TGTGCCTGGACTCCGACAGTCGGGGAAAAACTGTTTTTT. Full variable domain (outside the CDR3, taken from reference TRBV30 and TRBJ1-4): SQTIHQWPATLVQPVGSPLSLECTVEGTSNPNLYWYRQAAGRGLQLLFYSVGIGQISSEVPQNLSASRPQDRQFILSSKKLLLSDSGFYLCAWTPTVGEKLFFGSGTQLSVL.

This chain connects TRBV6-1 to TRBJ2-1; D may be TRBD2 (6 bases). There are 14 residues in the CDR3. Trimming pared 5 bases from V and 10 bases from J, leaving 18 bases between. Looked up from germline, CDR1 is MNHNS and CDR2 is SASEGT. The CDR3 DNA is TGTGCCAGCAGTATCTTGGAGGGCGTCGGAGAGCAGTTCTTC. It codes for CASSILEGVGEQFF.

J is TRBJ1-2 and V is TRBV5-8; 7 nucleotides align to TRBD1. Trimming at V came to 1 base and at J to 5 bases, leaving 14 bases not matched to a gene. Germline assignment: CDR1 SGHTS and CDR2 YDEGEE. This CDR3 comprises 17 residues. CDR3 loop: CASSLKRGQAGPYGYTF. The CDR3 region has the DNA TGTGCCAGCAGCTTGAAGCGAGGACAGGCTGGACCTTATGGCTACACCTTC.

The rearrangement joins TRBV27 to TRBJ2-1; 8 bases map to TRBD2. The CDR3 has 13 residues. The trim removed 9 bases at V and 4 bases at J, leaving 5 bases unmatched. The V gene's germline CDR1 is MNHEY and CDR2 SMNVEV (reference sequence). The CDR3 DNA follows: TGTGCCAGTGGACTAGCCGCATACAATGAGCAGTTCTTC. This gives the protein CASGLAAYNEQFF.

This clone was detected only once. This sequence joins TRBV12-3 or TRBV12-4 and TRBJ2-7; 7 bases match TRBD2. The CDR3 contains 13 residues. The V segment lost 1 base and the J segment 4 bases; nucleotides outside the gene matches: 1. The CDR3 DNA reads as TGTGCCAGCAGTTTAGGACTAGCTTACGAGCAGTACTTC. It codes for CASSLGLAYEQYF.

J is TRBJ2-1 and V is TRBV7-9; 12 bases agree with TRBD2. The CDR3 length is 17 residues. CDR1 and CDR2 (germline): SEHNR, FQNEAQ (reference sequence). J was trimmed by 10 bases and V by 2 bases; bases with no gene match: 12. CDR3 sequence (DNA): TGTGCCAGCAGCTTAACGTGGACTAGCGGGAACCCCGTGGAGCAGTTCTTC. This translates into CASSLTWTSGNPVEQFF.

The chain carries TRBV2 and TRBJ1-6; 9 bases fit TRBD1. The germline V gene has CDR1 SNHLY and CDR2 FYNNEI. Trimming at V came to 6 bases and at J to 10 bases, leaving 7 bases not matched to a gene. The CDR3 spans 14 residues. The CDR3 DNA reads TGTGCCAGCAGGGGGGACAGGGTTTTATCACCCCTCCACTTT. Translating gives CASRGDRVLSPLHF.

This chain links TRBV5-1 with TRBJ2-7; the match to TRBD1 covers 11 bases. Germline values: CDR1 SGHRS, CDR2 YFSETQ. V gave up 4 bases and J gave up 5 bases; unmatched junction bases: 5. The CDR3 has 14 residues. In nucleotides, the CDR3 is TGCGCCAGCAGCATACAGGGACAGGGGGACGAGCAGTACTTC. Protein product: CASSIQGQGDEQYF.